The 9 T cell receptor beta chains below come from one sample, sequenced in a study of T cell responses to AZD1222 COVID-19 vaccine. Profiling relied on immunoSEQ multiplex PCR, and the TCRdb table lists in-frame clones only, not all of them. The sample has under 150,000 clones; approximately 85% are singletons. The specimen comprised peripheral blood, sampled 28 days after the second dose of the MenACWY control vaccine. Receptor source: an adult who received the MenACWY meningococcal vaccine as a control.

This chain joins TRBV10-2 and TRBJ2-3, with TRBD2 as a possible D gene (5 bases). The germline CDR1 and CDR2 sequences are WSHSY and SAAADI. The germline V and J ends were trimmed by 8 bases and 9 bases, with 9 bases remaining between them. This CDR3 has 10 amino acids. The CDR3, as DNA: TGCGCCAGCGGTATAGCGACGCAGTATTTT. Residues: CASGIATQYF.

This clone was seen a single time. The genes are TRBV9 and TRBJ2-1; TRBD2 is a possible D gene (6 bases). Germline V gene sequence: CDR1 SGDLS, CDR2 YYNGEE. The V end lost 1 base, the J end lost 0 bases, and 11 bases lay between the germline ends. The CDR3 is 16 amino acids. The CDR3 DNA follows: TGTGCCAGCAGCGTAAGCCGGGACTCCTCCTACAATGAGCAGTTCTTC. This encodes CASSVSRDSSYNEQFF.

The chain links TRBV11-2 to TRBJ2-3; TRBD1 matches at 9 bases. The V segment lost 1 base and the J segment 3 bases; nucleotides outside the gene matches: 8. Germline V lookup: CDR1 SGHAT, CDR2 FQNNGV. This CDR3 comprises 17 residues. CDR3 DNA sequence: TGTGCCAGCAGCTTAGGGCTGGGGACAGGGATGACAGATACGCAGTATTTT. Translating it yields CASSLGLGTGMTDTQYF.

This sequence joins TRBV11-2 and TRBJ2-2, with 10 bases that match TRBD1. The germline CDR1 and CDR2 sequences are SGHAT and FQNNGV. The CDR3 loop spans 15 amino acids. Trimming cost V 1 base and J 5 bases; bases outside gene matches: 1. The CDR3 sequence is CASSLGTGGTGELFF. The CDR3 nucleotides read TGTGCCAGCAGCTTAGGGACAGGGGGGACCGGGGAGCTGTTTTTT.

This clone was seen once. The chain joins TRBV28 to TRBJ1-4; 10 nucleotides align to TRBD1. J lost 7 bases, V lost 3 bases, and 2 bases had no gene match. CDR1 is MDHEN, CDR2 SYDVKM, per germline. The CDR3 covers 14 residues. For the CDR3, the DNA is TGTGCCAGCAGTTTCCGGACAGGGGGTGAAAAACTGTTTTTT. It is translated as CASSFRTGGEKLFF.

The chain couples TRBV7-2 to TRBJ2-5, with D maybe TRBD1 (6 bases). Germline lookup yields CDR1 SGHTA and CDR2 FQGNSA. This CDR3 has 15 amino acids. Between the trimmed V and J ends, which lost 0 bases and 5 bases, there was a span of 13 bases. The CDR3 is CASSLAGGKEETQYF. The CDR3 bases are TGTGCCAGCAGCTTAGCTGGGGGCAAGGAGGAGACCCAGTACTTC.

In DNA form, the CDR3 reads TGTGCCAGCAGTTATCGAACCCTCTATGGCTACACCTTC. Its translation is CASSYRTLYGYTF. This rearrangement joins TRBV6-6 to TRBJ1-2; D unclear. Looked up from germline, CDR1 is MNHNY and CDR2 is SVGAGI (reference sequence). The CDR3 is 13 amino acids. V was clipped by 3 bases and J by 4 bases, with 9 bases between them.

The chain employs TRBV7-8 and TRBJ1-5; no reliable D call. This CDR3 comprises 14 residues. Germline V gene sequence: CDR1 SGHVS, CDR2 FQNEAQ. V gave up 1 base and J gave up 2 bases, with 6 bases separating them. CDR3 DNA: TGTGCCAGCAGCTTAGTAGGCGGCAATCAGCCCCAGCATTTT. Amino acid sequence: CASSLVGGNQPQHF. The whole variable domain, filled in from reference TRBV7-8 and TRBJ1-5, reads GAGVSQSPRYKVAKRGQDVALRCDPISGHVSLFWYQQALGQGPEFLTYFQNEAQLDKSGLPSDRFFAERPEGSVSTLKIQRTQQEDSAVYLCASSLVGGNQPQHFGDGTRLSIL.

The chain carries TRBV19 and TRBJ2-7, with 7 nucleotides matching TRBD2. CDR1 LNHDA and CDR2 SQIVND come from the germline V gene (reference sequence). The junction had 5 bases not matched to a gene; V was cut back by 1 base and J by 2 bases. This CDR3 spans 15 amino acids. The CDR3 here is CASSIAGGLTYEQYF. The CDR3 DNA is TGTGCCAGTAGTATAGCCGGGGGGTTAACCTACGAGCAGTACTTC.